The 16 T cell receptor beta chains below come from one sample, sequenced in a study of OX40 agonist ivuxolimab in advanced cancers. Clones were sequenced by immunoSEQ multiplex PCR, and TCRdb holds only the in-frame ones, with some missing. Of 20,000 or so clones in the sample, 74% are singletons; the top ten hold around 33%. The sample consisted of CD4+ or CD8+ T cells sorted from blood, taken in a trial of the OX40 agonist ivuxolimab. Every receptor here comes from an adult with an advanced solid tumor such as melanoma, head and neck, liver or kidney cancer.

The genes are TRBV28 and TRBJ2-5; D is perhaps TRBD1 or TRBD2 (5 bases each). CDR1 is MDHEN and CDR2 is SYDVKM in the germline V gene. This CDR3 is built from 15 residues. V lost 11 bases and J lost 5, with 24 bases in between. For the CDR3, the DNA is TGTGCCGCTACCCCCCCGGGGCTTGAGTATGAGACCCAGTACTTC. Amino acids: CAATPPGLEYETQYF.

This clone was detected a few times. The chain uses TRBV6-5 and TRBJ2-7, with D tentatively TRBD1 (6 bases). V was clipped by 5 bases and J by 6 bases, with 14 bases between them. This CDR3 region has 13 residues. Per germline, CDR1 MNHEY and CDR2 SVGAGI. CDR3 sequence: CASSVQQGPEQYF. CDR3 in DNA: TGTGCCAGCAGTGTTCAACAGGGCCCCGAGCAGTACTTC.

The chain uses TRBV18 and TRBJ1-5, with 8 bases lining up with TRBD1. The CDR3 sequence is 16 residues long. V lost 0 bases, J lost 6 bases, and 7 bases stayed unmatched. CDR1 is KGHSH and CDR2 is LQKENI in the germline V gene. The CDR3 protein is CASSPPGRGRGQPQHF. The CDR3 DNA reads as TGTGCCAGCTCACCACCGGGCAGGGGGCGCGGTCAGCCCCAGCATTTT.

The chain combines TRBV27 with TRBJ2-7; D is uncertain. V lost 2 bases, J lost 8 bases, and 16 bases lay in between. Germline V gene data show CDR1 as MNHEY and CDR2 as SMNVEV (reference sequence). The CDR3 is 14 residues long. Here the CDR3 reads CASSLGSGFPQQYF. CDR3 nucleotide sequence: TGTGCCAGCAGTTTAGGGTCCGGGTTCCCCCAGCAGTACTTC.

In this sample, this clone turned up once. The gene calls are TRBV9 and TRBJ2-1, with 7 bases lining up with TRBD2. The junction had 5 bases not matched to a gene; V was cut back by 0 bases and J by 8 bases. The CDR3 has 14 residues. Per the germline V gene, CDR1 is SGDLS and CDR2 is YYNGEE. Here the CDR3 reads CASSVAGRGHEQFF. The CDR3 region has the DNA TGTGCCAGCAGCGTAGCAGGGAGGGGCCATGAGCAGTTCTTC.

CDR3 in amino acids: CASSLGTGSYNEQFF. CDR3 nucleotides: TGTGCCAGCAGCCTGGGGACAGGGTCCTACAATGAGCAGTTCTTC. This chain connects TRBV28 to TRBJ2-1; the match to TRBD1 covers 9 bases. J was trimmed by 1 base and V by 6 bases; bases with no gene match: 4. The CDR3 is 15 residues long. The germline gives CDR1 MDHEN, CDR2 SYDVKM.

The rearrangement links TRBV5-6 to TRBJ2-7; TRBD1 agrees at 7 bases. Germline-derived CDR1 and CDR2 are SGHDT and YYEEEE. CDR3 length equals 14 residues. After removal of 4 bases from V and 3 bases from J, the junction contained 7 bases not matched to a gene. The CDR3 spells CASSPWDSFYEQYF. CDR3 nucleotide sequence: TGTGCCAGCAGCCCCTGGGACAGCTTCTACGAGCAGTACTTC.

The chain combines TRBV5-4 with TRBJ2-5; tentative D call: TRBD2 (6 bases). Trimming shortened V by 3 bases and J by 4 bases, and 16 bases separated the two germline ends. The CDR3 spans 15 residues. CDR1 SGHNT and CDR2 YYREEE come from the germline V gene (reference sequence). Here the CDR3 DNA reads TGTGCCAGCAGCTCAAGTCGACTAGGCCGAGAGACCCAGTACTTC. Translated: CASSSSRLGRETQYF.

This clone is medium-sized (0.01 to 0.1%) by share. The genes are TRBV19 and TRBJ1-6; 7 nucleotides agree with TRBD1. Germline CDR1 and CDR2: LNHDA and SQIVND (reference sequence). CDR3 size: 16 residues. Losses at the gene ends were 4 bases for V and 7 bases for J; bases not matched to a gene: 10. In nucleotides, the CDR3 is TGTGCCAGTAGTAGAACGACGGGACAGAAAAATTCACCCCTCCACTTT. It is translated as CASSRTTGQKNSPLHF.

This chain joins TRBV21-1 and TRBJ2-7. TRBV21-1 is shown as a pseudogene. The CDR3 runs to 15 residues. CDR3 DNA sequence: TGTGCCAGCAGCCATAGTAGGGTTGAGGAGTTCGAGCAGTACTTC. Translated: CASSHSRVEEFEQYF.

The genes are TRBV7-2 and TRBJ1-4; 7 bases line up with TRBD1. The germline gives CDR1 SGHTA, CDR2 FQGNSA. The trim removed 5 bases at V and 6 bases at J, leaving 6 bases unmatched. The CDR3 length is 14 residues. CDR3 residues: CASSPGTVYEKLFF. The DNA for the CDR3 is TGTGCCAGCAGCCCAGGGACAGTTTATGAAAAACTGTTTTTT.

The chain recombines TRBV9 with TRBJ2-1, with 9 bases aligning to TRBD2. V shed 4 bases and J 3 bases; nucleotides not matched to a gene: 14. This CDR3 has 18 residues. Germline CDR1 and CDR2: SGDLS and YYNGEE. Here the CDR3 reads CASSPTLLAGAVYNEQFF. Here the CDR3 DNA reads TGTGCCAGCAGCCCAACCCTATTAGCGGGAGCGGTCTACAATGAGCAGTTCTTC.

This chain joins TRBV7-9 and TRBJ1-3; the D is unclear. The germline V gene encodes CDR1 SEHNR and CDR2 FQNEAQ (reference sequence). Deletions cut 9 bases from V and 1 base from J, with 13 bases between. The CDR3 runs 14 residues. The CDR3 spells CARTPLISGNTIYF. In nucleotides, the CDR3 is TGTGCCAGAACCCCTCTAATATCTGGAAACACCATATATTTT.

CDR3 sequence: CASSGYYEQYF. For the CDR3, the DNA is TGTGCCAGTAGCGGTTACTACGAGCAGTACTTC. The J gene is TRBJ2-7, the V gene TRBV27; tentatively, D is TRBD2 (6 bases). Germline V gene lookup returns CDR1 MNHEY and CDR2 SMNVEV (reference sequence). The V and J ends lost 9 bases and 3 bases respectively, with 9 bases between them. The CDR3 has 11 residues.

This clone was seen only a few times. The rearrangement uses TRBV7-9 and TRBJ2-6; D ambiguous. V lost 5 bases and J 7 bases, leaving 12 bases between the germline ends. The CDR3 consists of 14 residues. The germline CDR1 and CDR2 sequences are SEHNR and FQNEAQ (reference sequence). CDR3 protein: CASSPESSANVLTF. The CDR3, as DNA: TGTGCCAGCAGCCCAGAAAGTAGTGCCAACGTCCTGACTTTC.

This rearrangement joins TRBV30 to TRBJ2-1, with unresolved D. Trimming pared 5 bases from V and 9 bases from J, leaving 8 bases between. This CDR3 has 10 residues. Germline CDR1 reads GTSNPN; CDR2 reads SVGIG (reference sequence). The CDR3 DNA reads TGTGCCTGGGGGGTCGGTGAGCAGTTCTTC. Translating gives CAWGVGEQFF.